Listed below are T cell receptor beta chains from one sample, sequenced in a study of T cell responses to AZD1222 COVID-19 vaccine. The protocol was immunoSEQ multiplex PCR, while the TCRdb copy is restricted to in-frame clones and leaves out a portion. Here the sample spans roughly 70,000 clones, about four fifths being singletons. The sequenced sample was peripheral blood, obtained on day 0 of AZD1222 vaccination. Receptors originate from an adult in good health. Each CDR3 is given with its conserved first and last residue. D genes are given only for firm matches. Rows may omit the clone size; those that give it use once, few, many or a size class.

j_call d_call clone_size v_call cdr3_aa cdr3_nt
TRBJ2-5 . . TRBV5-4 CASSPKQRSEETQYF TGTGCCAGCAGCCCAAAGCAGCGGAGTGAAGAGACCCAGTACTTC
TRBJ2-2 TRBD1 few TRBV2 CASRSTGTHTGELFF TGTGCCAGCAGATCGACAGGGACACACACCGGGGAGCTGTTTTTT
TRBJ1-1 . . TRBV30 CAWSRTNTEAFF TGTGCCTGGAGTAGGACGAACACTGAAGCTTTCTTT
TRBJ2-7 . . TRBV28 CASRTVIRYEQYF TGTGCCAGCCGGACGGTGATAAGGTATGAGCAGTACTTC
TRBJ2-7 . . TRBV28 CASSPRLPEQYF TGTGCCAGCAGTCCTCGACTTCCCGAGCAGTACTTC
TRBJ2-1 TRBD1 few TRBV2 CASSPGQGARNEQFF TGTGCCAGCAGTCCGGGACAGGGGGCGCGCAATGAGCAGTTCTTC
TRBJ1-2 TRBD1 . TRBV2 CASRLGQGGYGYTF TGTGCCAGCAGGTTAGGACAGGGAGGTTATGGCTACACCTTC
TRBJ1-1 . . TRBV6-5 CASSYGSGEAFF TGTGCCAGCAGTTACGGGTCTGGTGAAGCTTTCTTT
TRBJ1-5 . few TRBV6-1 CASSEVVGQPQHF TGTGCCAGCAGTGAGGTAGTGGGTCAGCCCCAGCATTTT
TRBJ2-7 . . TRBV11-2 CASSQPGGGASNEQYF TGTGCCAGCAGCCAACCCGGAGGGGGTGCCTCTAACGAGCAGTACTTC
TRBJ1-1 . . TRBV19 CASSIRAGMGTEAFF TGTGCCAGTAGTATAAGGGCAGGGATGGGCACTGAAGCTTTCTTT
TRBJ1-5 . . TRBV5-5 CASSLYSNQPQHF TGTGCCAGCAGTCTCTATAGCAATCAGCCCCAGCATTTT
TRBJ1-2 . . TRBV3-1/TRBV3-2 CASSQGIDAAKGYTF TGTGCCAGCAGCCAAGGGATCGACGCCGCCAAGGGCTACACCTTC
TRBJ2-2 . . TRBV3-1/TRBV3-2 CASSQGSTGELFF TGTGCCAGCAGCCAGGGCAGCACCGGGGAGCTGTTTTTT
TRBJ1-2 . . TRBV19 CASTGEKRGSYGYTF TGTGCCAGTACGGGAGAAAAAAGGGGCAGCTATGGCTACACCTTC
TRBJ1-1 . . TRBV7-9 CASSPIGNTEAFF TGTGCCAGCAGCCCAATAGGGAACACTGAAGCTTTCTTT
TRBJ1-2 TRBD1 few TRBV18 CASSPTGQGWYGYTF TGTGCCAGCTCACCGACGGGACAGGGATGGTATGGCTACACCTTC
TRBJ1-5 TRBD1 . TRBV9 CASSVNPPGGFNQPQHF TGTGCCAGCAGCGTAAACCCCCCAGGGGGATTCAATCAGCCCCAGCATTTT
TRBJ1-2 . . TRBV13 CASSESGRRNNYGYTF TGTGCCAGCAGCGAAAGTGGGCGCCGGAATAACTATGGCTACACCTTC
TRBJ1-4 . . TRBV5-1 CASSFELNNEKLFF TGCGCCAGCAGCTTCGAACTTAATAATGAAAAACTGTTTTTT
TRBJ2-3 TRBD2 once TRBV15 CATSREGLAATDTQYF TGTGCCACCAGCAGAGAGGGTCTAGCGGCAACAGATACGCAGTATTTT
TRBJ1-2 TRBD1 . TRBV29-1 CSVEGQGVYTF TGCAGCGTTGAAGGACAGGGGGTCTACACCTTC
TRBJ2-3 TRBD2 . TRBV6-4 CASSGGTRDTDTQYF TGTGCCAGCAGTGGCGGGACTAGAGACACAGATACGCAGTATTTT
TRBJ2-1 . . TRBV5-6 CASTYISGAWSYNEQFF TGTGCCAGCACATATATTTCGGGGGCCTGGAGCTACAATGAGCAGTTCTTC
TRBJ1-5 . . TRBV6-6 CASRPPGDQPQHF TGTGCCAGCAGGCCGCCGGGTGATCAGCCCCAGCATTTT
TRBJ1-3 . . TRBV9 CASSPGTDDNGYF TGTGCCAGCAGCCCCGGGACCGACGACAACGGATATTTT
TRBJ2-7 TRBD1 . TRBV15 CATSRDRSYEQYF TGTGCCACCAGCCGGGACAGGTCCTACGAGCAGTACTTC
TRBJ2-7 . . TRBV9 CASSEGGGSYEQYF TGTGCCAGCAGCGAAGGGGGAGGCTCCTACGAGCAGTACTTC
TRBJ1-1 . . TRBV6-6 CASSPPHSRSTEAFF TGTGCCAGCAGCCCACCTCACTCCCGGAGCACTGAAGCTTTCTTT